Sequencing of this T cell receptor beta chain was carried out in a study of cytomegalovirus exposure and HLA in healthy donors. Method: immunoSEQ multiplex PCR; TCRdb's copy keeps in-frame clones and lacks some. This table holds about 110,000 clones, roughly 88% found once. The trim removed 7 bases at V and 4 bases at J, leaving 7 bases unmatched. The germline V gene encodes CDR1 SNHLY and CDR2 FYNNEI. The CDR3 contains 16 residues. Sequenced material: PBMCs. The chain has TRBV2 and TRBJ2-1, with TRBD2 identical over 13 bases. The sequence was obtained from a young woman in good health and CMV-seronegative. The CDR3 DNA follows: TGTGCCAGCATCGGACTAGCGGGGGTCACATACAATGAGCAGTTCTTC. Translated, it gives CASIGLAGVTYNEQFF.